This T cell receptor beta chain comes out of a study of T cell responses to AZD1222 COVID-19 vaccine. A remark on this clone: Antigen specificity is unknown.

The data were produced by immunoSEQ multiplex PCR, yet TCRdb's version contains in-frame clones alone and is incomplete. The data contain 100,000 to 150,000 clones, 75% to 90% of them singletons. Study-level points and caveats: Donors were largely white British and mainly female; clonal diversity was possibly underestimated.

This CDR3 comprises 19 residues. This TCR was recovered from an adult in good health. This rearrangement joins TRBV21-1 to TRBJ2-6; TRBD2, the D gene given by the table, was not confirmed from the DNA. TRBV21-1 counts as a pseudogene. Sequenced material: peripheral blood, taken on day 0 of MenACWY control vaccination. The CDR3 nucleotides read TGTGCCAGCAGCACACAGCGGGAGGGCCCGATCTCTGGGGCCAACGTCCTGACTTTC. Its protein is CASSTQREGPISGANVLTF.